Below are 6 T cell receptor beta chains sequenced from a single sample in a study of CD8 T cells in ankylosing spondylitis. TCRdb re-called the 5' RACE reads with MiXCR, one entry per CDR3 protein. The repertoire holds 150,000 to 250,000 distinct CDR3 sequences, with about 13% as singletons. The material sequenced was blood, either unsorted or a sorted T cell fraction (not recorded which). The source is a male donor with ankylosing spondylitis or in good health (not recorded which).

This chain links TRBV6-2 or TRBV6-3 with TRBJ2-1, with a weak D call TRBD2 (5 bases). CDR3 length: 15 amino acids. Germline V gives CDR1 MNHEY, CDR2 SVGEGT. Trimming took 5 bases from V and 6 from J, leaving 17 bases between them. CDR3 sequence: CASSPGNLGSNEQFF. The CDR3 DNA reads TGTGCCAGCAGTCCTGGGAATTTAGGGAGCAATGAGCAGTTCTTC.

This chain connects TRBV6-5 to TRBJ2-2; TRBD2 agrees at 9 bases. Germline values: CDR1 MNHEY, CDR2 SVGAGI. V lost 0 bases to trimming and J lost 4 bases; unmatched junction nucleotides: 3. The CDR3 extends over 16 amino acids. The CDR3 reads CASSYSREGSTGELFF. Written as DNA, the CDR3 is TGTGCCAGCAGTTACTCGCGGGAGGGTTCCACCGGGGAGCTGTTTTTT.

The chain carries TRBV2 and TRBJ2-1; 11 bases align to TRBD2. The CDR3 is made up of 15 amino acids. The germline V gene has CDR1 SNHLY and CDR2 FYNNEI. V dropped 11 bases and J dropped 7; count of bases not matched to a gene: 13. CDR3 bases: TGTGCCTCTCTAAGATCTAGCGGGGGGCGAAATGAGCAGTTCTTC. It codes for CASLRSSGGRNEQFF. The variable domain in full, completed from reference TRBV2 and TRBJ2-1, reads EPEVTQTPSHQVTQMGQEVILRCVPISNHLYFYWYRQILGQKVEFLVSFYNNEISEKSEIFDDQFSVERPDGSNFTLKIRSTKLEDSAMYFCASLRSSGGRNEQFFGPGTRLTVL.

In DNA form, the CDR3 reads TGTGCCACCAGTGATTTGTTGGGATCTGGGCAGTTCTTC. Translating it yields CATSDLLGSGQFF. The chain carries TRBV24-1 and TRBJ2-1; D call uncertain. V lost 0 bases and J 12 bases, leaving 11 bases between the germline ends. CDR1 and CDR2 (germline): KGHDR, SFDVKD. The CDR3 is 13 amino acids.

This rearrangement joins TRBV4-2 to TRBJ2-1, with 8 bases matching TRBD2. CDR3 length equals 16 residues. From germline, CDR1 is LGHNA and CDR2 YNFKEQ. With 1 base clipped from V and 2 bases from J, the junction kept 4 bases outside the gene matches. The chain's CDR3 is CASSQATSGTYNEQFF. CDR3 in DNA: TGTGCCAGCAGCCAAGCCACTAGCGGAACCTACAATGAGCAGTTCTTC.

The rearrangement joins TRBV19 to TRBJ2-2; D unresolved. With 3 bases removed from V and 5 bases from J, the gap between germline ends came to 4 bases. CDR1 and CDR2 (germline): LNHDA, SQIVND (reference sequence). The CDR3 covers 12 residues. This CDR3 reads CASSMVTGELFF. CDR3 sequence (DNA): TGTGCCAGTAGTATGGTTACCGGGGAGCTGTTTTTT.